The T cell receptor beta chain under discussion was sequenced for a study of T cell repertoires in cytomegalovirus infection. Study-wide context: Through public TCR beta signatures, both CMV infection and matching HLA type were indicated.

This CDR3 is built from 13 residues. The V gene's germline CDR1 is DFQATT and CDR2 SNEGSKA (reference sequence). Trimming left V 3 bases short and J 1 base short, with 8 bases between. This clonotype has a handful of counts. Its specificity is not known. Each CDR3 protein is one row after TCRdb ran MiXCR on the reads. The table shows about 400,000 distinct CDR3 sequences, with roughly 20% occurring only once. Study conclusions and caveats: The study found HLA-C-restricted CMV-specific TCR beta clonotypes dominating the ex vivo response. Summed frequency of public TCR beta families distinguished CMV carriers with the relevant HLA.

Material for sequencing was PBMCs. V and J are TRBV20-1 and TRBJ2-3; D might be TRBD2 (6 bases). This clonotype was sampled from a human donor in good health (CMV status not recorded). Some clones in this sample may be carry-over from other donors' samples. DNA for the CDR3: TGCAGTGCTAGCCCTAGCGGCACAGATACGCAGTATTTT. Translation: CSASPSGTDTQYF.